The clone carrying this TCR beta chain showed up just a few times. TCRdb passed the RT-PCR reads through MiXCR, listing each CDR3 protein once. The data contain 550,000 to 750,000 distinct CDR3 sequences, 14% of them singletons. The CDR3 extends over 17 amino acids. Unmatched junction bases numbered 5, after V lost 0 bases and J lost 3 bases. Germline CDR1 and CDR2: MNHEY and SVGEGT. The clonotype was recovered from a female donor in good health, serving as a healthy control. The chain uses TRBV6-2 or TRBV6-3 and TRBJ2-1; 10 bases are shared with TRBD2. The sample comprised memory CD4+ T cells from blood. For the CDR3, the DNA is TGTGCCAGCAGTTACTCGGACCTAGCGGGGGACTACAATGAGCAGTTCTTC. Protein: CASSYSDLAGDYNEQFF.